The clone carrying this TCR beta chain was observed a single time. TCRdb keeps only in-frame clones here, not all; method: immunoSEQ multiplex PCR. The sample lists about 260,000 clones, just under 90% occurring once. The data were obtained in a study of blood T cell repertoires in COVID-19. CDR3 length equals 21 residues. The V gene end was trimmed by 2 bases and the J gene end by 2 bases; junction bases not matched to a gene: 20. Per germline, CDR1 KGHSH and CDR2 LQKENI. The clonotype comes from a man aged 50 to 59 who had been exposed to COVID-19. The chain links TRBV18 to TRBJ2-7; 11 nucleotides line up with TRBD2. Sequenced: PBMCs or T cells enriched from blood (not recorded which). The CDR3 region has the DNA TGTGCCAGCTCACCATCGGGACAAAGTAGCGGGGGGGGCCAGAGCGCCTACGAGCAGTACTTC. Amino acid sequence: CASSPSGQSSGGGQSAYEQYF.